This TCR beta chain was sequenced during a study of shared clonotypes between healthy human individuals. V dropped 7 bases and J dropped 3 bases, with 16 bases sitting between them. CDR3 length: 14 residues. The germline V gene has CDR1 MNHEY and CDR2 SVGAGI. Profiled with immunoSEQ multiplex PCR; TCRdb holds only in-frame clones, not every one. The table shows over a million clones, with 75% to 85% occurring only once. The sequence came from a man aged 18 to 29 in good health. Some clones in this sample may be carry-over from other donors' samples. Specimen: memory CD4+ T cells from PBMCs. Documented subset: CD45RA-negative fraction. This chain connects TRBV6-5 to TRBJ2-7; the D is unclear. The DNA of the CDR3 is TGTGCCAGCACCTACCGGCCAGGATTCTACGAGCAGTACTTC. Its protein product is CASTYRPGFYEQYF.